The T cell receptor beta chain described here comes from a study of human T cells and chemical hapten exposure. Whole blood, unfractionated, served as the material for total RNA extraction. This clonotype was counted at least ten times. TCRdb redid the calling of the 5' RACE reads with MiXCR, one entry per CDR3 protein. The sample carries about 140,000 distinct CDR3 sequences, over 3.5% recorded once. This clonotype originated in a female donor in good health.

The CDR3 sequence is CASSRIGGYEQYF. The CDR3 DNA follows: TGTGCCAGCAGCCGGATCGGAGGCTACGAGCAGTACTTC. The J gene is TRBJ2-7, the V gene TRBV7-2; weak D call: TRBD2 (5 bases). The CDR3 is 13 residues long. V gave up 5 bases and J gave up 3 bases, with 11 bases separating them. The V gene's germline CDR1 is SGHTA and CDR2 FQGNSA.